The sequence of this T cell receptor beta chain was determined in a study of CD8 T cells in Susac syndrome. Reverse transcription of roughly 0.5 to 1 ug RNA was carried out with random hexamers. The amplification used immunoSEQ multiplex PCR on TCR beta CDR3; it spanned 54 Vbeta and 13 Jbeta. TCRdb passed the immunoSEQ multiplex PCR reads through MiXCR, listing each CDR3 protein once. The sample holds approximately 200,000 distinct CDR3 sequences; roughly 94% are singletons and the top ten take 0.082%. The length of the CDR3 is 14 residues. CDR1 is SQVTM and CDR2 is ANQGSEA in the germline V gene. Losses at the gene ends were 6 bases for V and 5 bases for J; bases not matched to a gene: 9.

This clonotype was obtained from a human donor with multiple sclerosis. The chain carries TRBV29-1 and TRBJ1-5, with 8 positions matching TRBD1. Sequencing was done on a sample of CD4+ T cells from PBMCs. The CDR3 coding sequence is TGCAGCGTGTACCCCCCAGGGGGCGATCAGCCCCAGCATTTT. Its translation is CSVYPPGGDQPQHF.